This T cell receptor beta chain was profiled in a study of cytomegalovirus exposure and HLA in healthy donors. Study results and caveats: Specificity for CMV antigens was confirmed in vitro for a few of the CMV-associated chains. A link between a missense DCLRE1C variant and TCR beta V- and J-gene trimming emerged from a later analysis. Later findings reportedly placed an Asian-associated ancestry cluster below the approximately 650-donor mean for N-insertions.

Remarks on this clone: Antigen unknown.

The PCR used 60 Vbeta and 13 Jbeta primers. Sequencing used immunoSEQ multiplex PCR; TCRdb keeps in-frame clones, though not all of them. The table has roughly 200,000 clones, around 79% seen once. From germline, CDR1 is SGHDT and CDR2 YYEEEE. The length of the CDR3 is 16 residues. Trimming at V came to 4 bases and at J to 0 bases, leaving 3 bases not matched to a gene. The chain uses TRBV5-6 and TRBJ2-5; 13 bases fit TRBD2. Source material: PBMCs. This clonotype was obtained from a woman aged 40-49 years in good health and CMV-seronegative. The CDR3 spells CASSRGLAGNQETQYF. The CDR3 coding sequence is TGTGCCAGCAGCCGGGGACTAGCGGGGAACCAAGAGACCCAGTACTTC.